What follows is one TCR beta chain and its context. The sample comes from a study of OX40 agonist ivuxolimab in advanced cancers. For the study at large: At around 81% male, the cohort had a mean age of around 56 years, ranging from roughly 23 to 80.

Clones were read by immunoSEQ multiplex PCR, and TCRdb kept only the in-frame ones, dropping some. The profile covers about 7,800 clones, with about two thirds appearing a single time and around 60% taken by the ten largest. This material consisted of CD4+ or CD8+ T cells sorted from blood, taken in a trial of the OX40 agonist ivuxolimab. This receptor was identified in an adult with an advanced solid tumor such as melanoma, head and neck, liver or kidney cancer.

The CDR3 loop reads CASSSTGDNFYEQYF. The CDR3 DNA is TGTGCCAGCAGCTCTACAGGGGATAATTTCTACGAGCAGTACTTC. The gene calls are TRBV7-6 and TRBJ2-7, with 7 bases matching TRBD1. The V segment lost 4 bases and the J segment 3 bases; nucleotides outside the gene matches: 9. Germline CDR1 and CDR2: SGHVS and FNYEAQ. This CDR3 has 15 amino acids.